This T cell receptor (beta chain) derives from a study of cytomegalovirus exposure and HLA in healthy donors. The CDR3 has 18 amino acids. Germline lookup yields CDR1 MNHEY and CDR2 SMNVEV (reference sequence). V shed 3 bases, J shed 2 bases, and the junction held 13 bases outside the gene matches. The PCR contained 60 Vbeta and 13 Jbeta primers. TCRdb keeps only in-frame clones here, not all; method: immunoSEQ multiplex PCR. The sample holds roughly 180,000 clones, approximately 80% seen once. This receptor was obtained from a female donor in good health and CMV-seronegative. The gene calls are TRBV27 and TRBJ2-7; 10 nucleotides agree with TRBD1. The sample consisted of PBMCs. The CDR3 coding sequence is TGTGCCAGCAGTTTGTTACCGGGACAGGGGCTCCTCACCTACGAGCAGTACTTC. Residues: CASSLLPGQGLLTYEQYF.